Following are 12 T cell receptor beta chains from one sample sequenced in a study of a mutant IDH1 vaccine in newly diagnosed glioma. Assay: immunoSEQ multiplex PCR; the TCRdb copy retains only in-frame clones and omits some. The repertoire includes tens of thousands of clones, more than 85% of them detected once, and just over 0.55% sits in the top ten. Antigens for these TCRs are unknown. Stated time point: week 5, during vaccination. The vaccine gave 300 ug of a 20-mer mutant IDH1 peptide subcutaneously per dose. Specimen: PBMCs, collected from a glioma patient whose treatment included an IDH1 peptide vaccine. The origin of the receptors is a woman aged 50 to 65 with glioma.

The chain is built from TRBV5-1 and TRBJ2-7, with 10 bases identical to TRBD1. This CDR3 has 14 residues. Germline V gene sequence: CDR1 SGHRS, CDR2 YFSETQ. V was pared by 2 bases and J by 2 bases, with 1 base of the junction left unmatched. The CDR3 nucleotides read TGCGCCAGCAGCTTCGGGACAGGGGCCTACGAGCAGTACTTC. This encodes CASSFGTGAYEQYF.

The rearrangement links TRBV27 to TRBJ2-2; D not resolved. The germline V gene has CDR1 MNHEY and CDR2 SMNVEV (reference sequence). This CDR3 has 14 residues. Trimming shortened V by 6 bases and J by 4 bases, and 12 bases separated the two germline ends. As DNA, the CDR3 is TGTGCCAGCAGCCGTCAAGGGCCCACCGGGGAGCTGTTTTTT. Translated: CASSRQGPTGELFF.

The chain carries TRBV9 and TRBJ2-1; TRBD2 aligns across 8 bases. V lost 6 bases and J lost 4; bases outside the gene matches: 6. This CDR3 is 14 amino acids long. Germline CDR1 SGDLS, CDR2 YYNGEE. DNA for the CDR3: TGTGCCAGCACCTCGGGAGGGAGGTACAATGAGCAGTTCTTC. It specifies CASTSGGRYNEQFF.

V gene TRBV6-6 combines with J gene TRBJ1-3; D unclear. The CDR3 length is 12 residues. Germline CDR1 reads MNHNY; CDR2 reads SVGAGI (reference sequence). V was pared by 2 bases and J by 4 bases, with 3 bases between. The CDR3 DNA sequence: TGTGCCAGCAGTTACAACGGAAACACCATATATTTT. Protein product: CASSYNGNTIYF.

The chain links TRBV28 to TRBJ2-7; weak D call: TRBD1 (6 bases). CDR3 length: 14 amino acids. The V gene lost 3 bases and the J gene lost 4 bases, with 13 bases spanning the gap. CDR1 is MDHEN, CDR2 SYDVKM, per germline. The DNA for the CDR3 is TGTGCCAGCAGTTTGCAGGGGAGACAGTACGAGCAGTACTTC. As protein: CASSLQGRQYEQYF.

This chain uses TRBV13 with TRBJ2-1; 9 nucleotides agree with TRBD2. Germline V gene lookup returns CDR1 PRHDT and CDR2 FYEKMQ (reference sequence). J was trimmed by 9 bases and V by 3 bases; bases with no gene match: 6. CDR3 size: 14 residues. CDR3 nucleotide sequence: TGTGCCAGCAGCTTCCCCGGGACTAGCAGTGAGCAGTTCTTC. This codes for CASSFPGTSSEQFF. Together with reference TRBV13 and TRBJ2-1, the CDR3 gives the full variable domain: AAGVIQSPRHLIKEKRETATLKCYPIPRHDTVYWYQQGPGQDPQFLISFYEKMQSDKGSIPDRFSAQQFSDYHSELNMSSLELGDSALYFCASSFPGTSSEQFFGPGTRLTVL.

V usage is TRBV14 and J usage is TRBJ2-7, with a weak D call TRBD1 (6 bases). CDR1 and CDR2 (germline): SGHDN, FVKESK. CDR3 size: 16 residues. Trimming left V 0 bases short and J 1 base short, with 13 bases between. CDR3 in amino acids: CASSQEWTANSYEQYF. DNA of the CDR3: TGTGCCAGCAGCCAAGAATGGACAGCCAATTCCTACGAGCAGTACTTC.

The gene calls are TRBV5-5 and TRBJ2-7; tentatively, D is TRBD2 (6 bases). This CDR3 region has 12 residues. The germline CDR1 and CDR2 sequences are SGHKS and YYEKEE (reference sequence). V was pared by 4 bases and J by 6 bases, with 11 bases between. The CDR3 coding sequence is TGTGCCAGCAGCACTCGGGGGAGCGAGCAGTACTTC. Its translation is CASSTRGSEQYF.

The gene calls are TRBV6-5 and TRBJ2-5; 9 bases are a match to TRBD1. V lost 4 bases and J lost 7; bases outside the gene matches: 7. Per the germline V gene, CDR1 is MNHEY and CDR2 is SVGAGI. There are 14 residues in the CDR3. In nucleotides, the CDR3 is TGTGCCAGCAGTTTCCCAGGACAGGGGATGACCCAGTACTTC. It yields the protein CASSFPGQGMTQYF.

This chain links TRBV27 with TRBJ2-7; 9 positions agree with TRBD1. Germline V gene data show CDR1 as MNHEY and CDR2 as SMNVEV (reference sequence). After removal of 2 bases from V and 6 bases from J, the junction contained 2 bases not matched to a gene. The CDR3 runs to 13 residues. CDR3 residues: CASSLRTGAEQYF. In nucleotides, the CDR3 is TGTGCCAGCAGTTTAAGGACAGGGGCCGAGCAGTACTTC.

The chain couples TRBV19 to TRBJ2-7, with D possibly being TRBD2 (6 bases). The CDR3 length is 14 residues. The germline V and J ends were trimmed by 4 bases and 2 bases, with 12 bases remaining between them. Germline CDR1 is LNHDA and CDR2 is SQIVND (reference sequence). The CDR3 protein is CASSRAGSTYEQYF. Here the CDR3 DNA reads TGTGCCAGTAGTAGGGCGGGATCAACCTACGAGCAGTACTTC.

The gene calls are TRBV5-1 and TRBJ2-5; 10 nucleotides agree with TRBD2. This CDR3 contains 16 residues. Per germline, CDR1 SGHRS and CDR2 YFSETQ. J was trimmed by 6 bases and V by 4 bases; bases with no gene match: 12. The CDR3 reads CASSPHLAGVGKTQYF. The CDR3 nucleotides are TGCGCCAGCAGCCCCCACCTAGCGGGAGTCGGAAAGACCCAGTACTTC.